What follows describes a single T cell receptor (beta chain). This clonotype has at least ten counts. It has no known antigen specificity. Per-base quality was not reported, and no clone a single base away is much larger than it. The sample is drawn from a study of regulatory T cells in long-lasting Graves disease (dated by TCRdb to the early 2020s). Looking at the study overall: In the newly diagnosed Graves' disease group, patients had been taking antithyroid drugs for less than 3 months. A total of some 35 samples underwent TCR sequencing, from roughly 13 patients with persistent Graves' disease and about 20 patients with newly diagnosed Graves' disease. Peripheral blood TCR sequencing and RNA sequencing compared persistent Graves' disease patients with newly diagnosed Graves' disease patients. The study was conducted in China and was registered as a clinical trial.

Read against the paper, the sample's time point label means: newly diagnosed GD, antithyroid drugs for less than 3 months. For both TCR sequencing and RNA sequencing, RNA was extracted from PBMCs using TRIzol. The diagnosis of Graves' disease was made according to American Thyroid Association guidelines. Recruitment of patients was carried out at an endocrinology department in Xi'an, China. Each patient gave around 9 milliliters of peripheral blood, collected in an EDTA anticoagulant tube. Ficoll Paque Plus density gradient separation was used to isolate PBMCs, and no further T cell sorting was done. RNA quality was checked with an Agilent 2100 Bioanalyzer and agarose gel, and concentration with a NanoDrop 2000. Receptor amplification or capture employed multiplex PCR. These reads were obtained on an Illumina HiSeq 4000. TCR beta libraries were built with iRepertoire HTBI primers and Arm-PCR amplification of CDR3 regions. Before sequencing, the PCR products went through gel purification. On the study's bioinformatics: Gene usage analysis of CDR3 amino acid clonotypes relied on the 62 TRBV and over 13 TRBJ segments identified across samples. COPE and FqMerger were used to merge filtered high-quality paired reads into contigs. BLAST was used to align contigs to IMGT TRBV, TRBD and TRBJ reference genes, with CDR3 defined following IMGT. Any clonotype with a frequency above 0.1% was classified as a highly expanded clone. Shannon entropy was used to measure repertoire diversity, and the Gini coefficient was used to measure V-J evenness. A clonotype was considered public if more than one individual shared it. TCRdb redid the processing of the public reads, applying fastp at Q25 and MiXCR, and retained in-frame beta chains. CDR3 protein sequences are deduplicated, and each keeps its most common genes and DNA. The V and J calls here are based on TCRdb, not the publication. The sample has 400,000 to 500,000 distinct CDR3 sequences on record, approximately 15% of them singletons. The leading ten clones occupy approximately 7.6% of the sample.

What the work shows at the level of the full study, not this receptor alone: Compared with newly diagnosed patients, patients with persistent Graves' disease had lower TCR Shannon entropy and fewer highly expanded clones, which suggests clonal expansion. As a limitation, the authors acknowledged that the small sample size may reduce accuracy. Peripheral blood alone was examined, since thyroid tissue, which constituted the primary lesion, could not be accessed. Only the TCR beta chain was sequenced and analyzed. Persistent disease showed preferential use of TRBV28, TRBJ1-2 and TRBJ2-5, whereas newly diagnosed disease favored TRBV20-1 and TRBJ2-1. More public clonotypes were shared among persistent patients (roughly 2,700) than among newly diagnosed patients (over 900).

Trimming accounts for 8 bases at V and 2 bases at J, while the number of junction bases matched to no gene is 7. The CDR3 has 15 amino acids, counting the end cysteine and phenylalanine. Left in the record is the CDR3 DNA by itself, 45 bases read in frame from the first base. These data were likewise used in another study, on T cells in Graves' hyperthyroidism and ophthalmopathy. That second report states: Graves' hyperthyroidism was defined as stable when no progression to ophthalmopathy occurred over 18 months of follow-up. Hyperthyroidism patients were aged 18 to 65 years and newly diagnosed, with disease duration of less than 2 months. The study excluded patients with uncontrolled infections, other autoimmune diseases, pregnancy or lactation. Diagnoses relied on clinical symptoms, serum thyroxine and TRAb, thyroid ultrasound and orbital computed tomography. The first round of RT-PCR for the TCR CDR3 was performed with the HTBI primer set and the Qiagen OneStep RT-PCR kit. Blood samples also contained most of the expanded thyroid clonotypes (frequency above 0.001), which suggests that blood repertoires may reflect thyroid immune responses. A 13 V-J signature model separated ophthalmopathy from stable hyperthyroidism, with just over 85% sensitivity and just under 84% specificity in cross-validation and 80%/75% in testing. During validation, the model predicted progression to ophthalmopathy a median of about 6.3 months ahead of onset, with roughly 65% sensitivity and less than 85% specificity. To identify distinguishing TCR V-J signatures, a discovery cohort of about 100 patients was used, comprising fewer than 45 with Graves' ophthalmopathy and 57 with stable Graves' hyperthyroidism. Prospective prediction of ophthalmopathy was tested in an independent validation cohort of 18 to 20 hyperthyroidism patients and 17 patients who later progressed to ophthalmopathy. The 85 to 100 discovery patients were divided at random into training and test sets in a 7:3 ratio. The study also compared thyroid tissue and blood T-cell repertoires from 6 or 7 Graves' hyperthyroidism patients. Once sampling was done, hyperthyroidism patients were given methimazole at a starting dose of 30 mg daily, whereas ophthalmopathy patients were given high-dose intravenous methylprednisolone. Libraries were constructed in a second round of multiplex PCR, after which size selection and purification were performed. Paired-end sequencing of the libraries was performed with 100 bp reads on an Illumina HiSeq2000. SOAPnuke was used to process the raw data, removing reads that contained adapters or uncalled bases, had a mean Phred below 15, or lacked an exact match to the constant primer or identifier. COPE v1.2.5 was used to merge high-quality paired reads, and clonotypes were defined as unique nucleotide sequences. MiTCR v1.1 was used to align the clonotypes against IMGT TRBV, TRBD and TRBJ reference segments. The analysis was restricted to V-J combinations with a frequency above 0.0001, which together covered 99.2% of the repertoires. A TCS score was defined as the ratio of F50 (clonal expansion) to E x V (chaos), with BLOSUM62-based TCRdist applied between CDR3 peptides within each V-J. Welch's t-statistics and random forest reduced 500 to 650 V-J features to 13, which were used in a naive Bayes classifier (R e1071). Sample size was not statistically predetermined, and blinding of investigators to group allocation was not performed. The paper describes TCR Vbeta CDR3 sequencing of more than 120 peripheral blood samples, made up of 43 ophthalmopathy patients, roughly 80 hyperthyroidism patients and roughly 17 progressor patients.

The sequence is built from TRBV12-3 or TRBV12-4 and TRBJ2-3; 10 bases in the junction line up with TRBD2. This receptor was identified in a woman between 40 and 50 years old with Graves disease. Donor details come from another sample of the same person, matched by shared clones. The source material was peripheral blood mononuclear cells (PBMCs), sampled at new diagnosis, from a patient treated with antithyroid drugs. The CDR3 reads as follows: CASCVAGGNTDTQYF. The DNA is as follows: TGTGCCAGCTGCGTAGCGGGAGGAAACACAGATACGCAGTATTTT.